This TCR beta chain was identified during a study of cytotoxic CD8 clonotypes in ibrutinib-treated CLL. Profiling relied on immunoSEQ multiplex PCR, and the TCRdb table lists in-frame clones only, not all of them. The data show fewer than 90,000 clones, with about 64% seen just once and 5.7% held by the top ten. Material: PBMCs, obtained after 12 months of ibrutinib treatment. This TCR came from a human donor with chronic lymphocytic leukemia.

CDR3 sequence reads: CASSYSSPTNEKLFF. As DNA, the CDR3 is TGTGCCAGCAGTTACTCGAGTCCAACTAATGAAAAACTGTTTTTT. V gene TRBV6-5 combines with J gene TRBJ1-4; no definite D call. Trimming took 0 bases from V and 0 from J, leaving 5 bases between them. There are 15 residues in the CDR3. Germline CDR1 and CDR2: MNHEY and SVGAGI.